Listed below are T cell receptor beta chains from one sample, sequenced in a study of T cell responses to AZD1222 COVID-19 vaccine. Assay: immunoSEQ multiplex PCR; the TCRdb copy retains only in-frame clones and omits some. The sample has under 150,000 clones; 85% to 90% are singletons. Specimen: peripheral blood, collected on day 0 of AZD1222 vaccination. These receptors all come from an adult in good health. Each CDR3 is given with its conserved first and last residue. A D gene is named only where the DNA matches it firmly. Rows give clone size only sometimes, using once, few, many, or a class for an expanded clone.

-,TRBV12-5,-,TRBJ1-1,CASGLVRERAFF,TGTGCTAGTGGTTTGGTAAGGGAGAGAGCTTTCTTT
-,TRBV6-5,-,TRBJ2-3,CASSLRGPTDTQYF,TGTGCCAGCAGCCTCAGGGGACCCACAGATACGCAGTATTTT
-,TRBV12-3/TRBV12-4,-,TRBJ2-2,CASTGTKGELFF,TGTGCCAGCACCGGGACAAAAGGGGAGCTGTTTTTT
-,TRBV7-6,once,TRBJ1-1,CASSLGGGTEAFF,TGTGCCAGCAGCCTGGGAGGAGGAACTGAAGCTTTCTTT
-,TRBV5-5,-,TRBJ1-1,CASSLGAGSPSNTEAFF,TGTGCCAGCAGCCTCGGGGCGGGGTCCCCCTCGAACACTGAAGCTTTCTTT
-,TRBV2,-,TRBJ1-4,CASSEVPGFNEKLFF,TGTGCCAGCAGTGAAGTCCCGGGGTTTAATGAAAAACTGTTTTTT
-,TRBV6-2/TRBV6-3,-,TRBJ2-2,CASSVFRATGELFF,TGTGCCAGCAGTGTCTTCCGGGCCACCGGGGAGCTGTTTTTT
-,TRBV29-1,-,TRBJ1-1,CSVERLLNTEAFF,TGCAGCGTTGAGCGACTGTTGAACACTGAAGCTTTCTTT
TRBD1,TRBV29-1,-,TRBJ1-2,CSVGRDRRYNYGYTF,TGCAGCGTGGGCCGGGACAGGCGTTATAACTATGGCTACACCTTC
-,TRBV6-5,-,TRBJ1-2,CATKEGEGSGYTF,TGTGCCACCAAAGAGGGGGAGGGGAGTGGCTACACCTTC
-,TRBV27,once,TRBJ1-1,CASSLDSVGGNTEAFF,TGTGCCAGCAGTCTGGACAGCGTCGGTGGGAACACTGAAGCTTTCTTT
TRBD1,TRBV11-2,-,TRBJ1-2,CASSFSRDRGYTF,TGTGCCAGCAGCTTTTCGAGGGACAGGGGTTACACCTTC
-,TRBV7-9,-,TRBJ1-4,CASSLAAGASEKLFF,TGTGCCAGCAGCTTAGCGGCGGGGGCCAGTGAAAAACTGTTTTTT
-,TRBV20-1,-,TRBJ1-1,CSLQPYTEAFF,TGCAGTCTTCAGCCATACACTGAAGCTTTCTTT
-,TRBV25-1,-,TRBJ1-5,CASSEGGAWNQPQHF,TGTGCCAGCAGTGAAGGCGGGGCTTGGAATCAGCCCCAGCATTTT
-,TRBV5-8,-,TRBJ2-3,CASSFSQSTDTQYF,TGTGCCAGCAGCTTCTCTCAAAGCACAGATACGCAGTATTTT
-,TRBV2,-,TRBJ1-5,CASTPVGENDQPQHF,TGTGCCAGCACCCCGGTGGGAGAAAACGATCAGCCCCAGCATTTT
TRBD1,TRBV6-2/TRBV6-3,-,TRBJ1-5,CASSRSSGTGDQPQHF,TGTGCCAGCAGTCGGTCCTCCGGGACAGGGGATCAGCCCCAGCATTTT
-,TRBV11-2,-,TRBJ2-7,CASSPPQGNYEQYF,TGTGCCAGCAGCCCCCCGCAGGGCAACTACGAGCAGTACTTC
TRBD1,TRBV25-1,-,TRBJ2-7,CASSGQGLIYEQYF,TGTGCCAGCAGTGGACAGGGCCTTATCTACGAGCAGTACTTC
-,TRBV7-3,-,TRBJ2-7,CASSLRPGATYEQYF,TGTGCCAGCAGCTTGCGGCCGGGTGCAACCTACGAGCAGTACTTC
-,TRBV15,-,TRBJ2-2,CATSRGSGPGAGLAAGELFF,TGTGCCACCAGCAGGGGTAGCGGCCCGGGAGCGGGTCTCGCCGCCGGGGAGCTGTTTTTT
-,TRBV7-6,-,TRBJ2-7,CASSPRTDYEQYF,TGTGCCAGCAGCCCGCGGACTGACTACGAGCAGTACTTC
-,TRBV11-2,-,TRBJ2-4,CASSLDLGTKNIQYF,TGTGCCAGCAGCTTAGACCTGGGTACCAAAAACATTCAGTACTTC
TRBD2,TRBV5-4,-,TRBJ2-7,CASSLAGGRYEQYF,TGTGCCAGCAGCCTAGCGGGGGGGCGATACGAGCAGTACTTC
-,TRBV6-5,-,TRBJ1-2,CATLLRGSMGGYTF,TGTGCCACCCTCCTACGCGGGTCGATGGGTGGCTACACCTTC